The text below deals with one TCR beta chain. This sample was included in a study of blood T cell repertoires in COVID-19. Study overall: Samples of COVID-19 (acute and convalescent) were obtained from the United States, Italy and Spain.

The data were produced by immunoSEQ multiplex PCR, yet TCRdb's version contains in-frame clones alone and is incomplete. This sample yields 150,000 to 200,000 clones, of which around 86% are seen a single time; 0.99% belongs to the top ten. V gave up 2 bases and J gave up 5 bases, with 10 bases separating them. The length of the CDR3 is 14 residues. From germline, CDR1 is ENHRY and CDR2 SYGVKD. The origin of this receptor is a man aged 18 to 35 with acute or convalescent COVID-19. The sequencing sample was made of peripheral blood. The rearrangement joins TRBV10-3 to TRBJ2-1; no definite D call. The CDR3 DNA reads as TGTGCCATCAGTGAGGTGCAGGCTAACAATGAGCAGTTCTTC. It yields the protein CAISEVQANNEQFF.